The 13 T cell receptor beta chains below all came from one sample that was sequenced in a study of cytomegalovirus exposure and HLA in healthy donors. In the PCR, 60 Vbeta and 13 Jbeta primers were used. TCRdb's table, derived via immunoSEQ multiplex PCR, lists solely in-frame clones and lacks some. The table lists 130,000 or so clones. Sequencing used PBMCs. Receptor source: a woman younger than 35 in good health and CMV-seronegative.

The chain is built from TRBV4-1 and TRBJ2-7; D is unclear. There are 14 residues in the CDR3. CDR1 is MGHRA and CDR2 is YSYEKL in the germline V gene. V lost 0 bases, J lost 3 bases, and 9 bases lay in between. The DNA for the CDR3 is TGCGCCAGCAGCCAAGATCGAGGTAGCTACGAGCAGTACGTC. It codes for CASSQDRGSYEQYV.

The gene calls are TRBV5-4 and TRBJ2-2; 7 bases are a match to TRBD2. The V gene's germline CDR1 is SGHNT and CDR2 YYREEE (reference sequence). CDR3 length equals 15 residues. Germline trimming cut 0 bases from V and 5 bases from J; bases unmatched to any gene: 4. The CDR3 spells CASSLGGGWTGELFF. CDR3 DNA sequence: TGTGCCAGCAGCTTGGGGGGAGGGTGGACCGGGGAGCTGTTTTTT.

The rearrangement uses TRBV7-9 and TRBJ1-1, with 10 bases fitting TRBD1. Trimming removed 1 base from V and 2 bases from J; junction bases left unmatched: 4. The CDR3 length is 16 residues. Germline assignment: CDR1 SEHNR and CDR2 FQNEAQ (reference sequence). CDR3 loop: CASSLGQGAGNTEAFF. In DNA, the CDR3 is TGTGCCAGCAGCTTAGGACAGGGGGCTGGAAACACTGAAGCTTTCTTT.

The genes are TRBV2 and TRBJ1-5, with D unclear. CDR1 is SNHLY, CDR2 FYNNEI, per germline. CDR3 length: 16 amino acids. V lost 6 bases and J 1 base, leaving 16 bases between the germline ends. Here the CDR3 reads CASSPVGYGSNQPQHF. In DNA form, the CDR3 reads TGTGCCAGCAGCCCTGTCGGGTACGGAAGCAATCAGCCCCAGCATTTT.

The J gene is TRBJ2-7, the V gene TRBV11-2; D is undetermined. The germline V gene has CDR1 SGHAT and CDR2 FQNNGV. This CDR3 is built from 13 residues. The ends were cut back, 4 bases at V and 2 bases at J, with 9 bases in the middle. CDR3 nucleotides: TGTGCCAGCAGCTCATCCCAGGCCTACGAGCAGTACTTC. Translating it yields CASSSSQAYEQYF.

This chain uses TRBV7-6 with TRBJ1-5; D is undetermined. V gave up 0 bases and J gave up 7 bases, with 13 bases separating them. This CDR3 has 15 amino acids. CDR1 and CDR2 from the germline V gene are SGHVS and FNYEAQ. CDR3 sequence (DNA): TGTGCCAGCAGCTTAGCGCCCCAGGCCATGCAGCCCCAGCATTTT. Amino acid sequence: CASSLAPQAMQPQHF.

CDR3 amino acids: CASSLAGLNTIYF. CDR3 nucleotide sequence: TGTGCCAGCAGCTTGGCAGGACTAAACACCATATATTTT. V gene TRBV5-5 combines with J gene TRBJ1-3; no reliable D call. The length of the CDR3 is 13 residues. V dropped 0 bases and J dropped 6 bases, with 7 bases sitting between them. Germline V gene lookup returns CDR1 SGHKS and CDR2 YYEKEE (reference sequence).

Turning to this clone: The sample has other DNA sequences that encode this CDR3 too. The chain recombines TRBV19 with TRBJ1-4; D remains unclear. The CDR3 covers 16 residues. Per the germline V gene, CDR1 is LNHDA and CDR2 is SQIVND (reference sequence). Trimming shortened V by 9 bases and J by 0 bases, and 17 bases separated the two germline ends. Here the CDR3 reads CASSPLLSATNEKLFF. In nucleotides, the CDR3 is TGTGCCAGCAGTCCGTTATTATCGGCAACTAATGAAAAACTGTTTTTT.

The rearrangement links TRBV6-5 to TRBJ2-7; D might be TRBD1 (6 bases). The CDR3 sequence is 14 residues long. The germline V and J ends were trimmed by 4 bases and 2 bases, with 12 bases remaining between them. The germline CDR1 and CDR2 sequences are MNHEY and SVGAGI. Here the CDR3 reads CASSSDRPPYEQYV. Here the CDR3 DNA reads TGTGCCAGCAGTTCCGACAGGCCCCCCTACGAGCAGTACGTC.

V usage is TRBV30 and J usage is TRBJ2-5; no reliable D call. The J call could be wrong; TRBJ2-7 is a better fit for the DNA end. The CDR3 spans 12 residues. Germline V gene lookup returns CDR1 GTSNPN and CDR2 SVGIG (reference sequence). The CDR3 spells CAWSVGFYEQYF. CDR3 in DNA: TGTGCCTGGAGTGTCGGGTTCTACGAGCAGTACTTC.

The J gene is TRBJ1-1, the V gene TRBV11-3; TRBD1 is a possible D gene (6 bases). This CDR3 contains 12 residues. In germline, CDR1 is SGHNT, CDR2 YENEEA. Trimming pared 6 bases from V and 5 bases from J, leaving 10 bases between. The DNA of the CDR3 is TGTGCCAGCAGTGGAGGACAGACTGAAGCTTTCTTT. Its translation: CASSGGQTEAFF.

The rearrangement uses TRBV6-1 and TRBJ2-5; maybe TRBD2 (5 bases). V lost 8 bases to trimming and J lost 3 bases, with 10 bases between them. The length of the CDR3 is 12 residues. The germline CDR1 and CDR2 sequences are MNHNS and SASEGT. CDR3 residues: CASEDGKETQYF. DNA for the CDR3: TGTGCCAGCGAGGACGGGAAAGAGACCCAGTACTTC.

This sequence joins TRBV9 and TRBJ2-7, with TRBD2 matching 14 bases. Germline loops: CDR1 SGDLS, CDR2 YYNGEE. CDR3 length: 14 residues. Trimming removed 3 bases from V and 6 bases from J; junction bases left unmatched: 2. The CDR3 DNA sequence: TGTGCCAGCAGCGCGGGACTAGCGGGAGCCGAGCAGTACGTC. This sequence encodes CASSAGLAGAEQYV.